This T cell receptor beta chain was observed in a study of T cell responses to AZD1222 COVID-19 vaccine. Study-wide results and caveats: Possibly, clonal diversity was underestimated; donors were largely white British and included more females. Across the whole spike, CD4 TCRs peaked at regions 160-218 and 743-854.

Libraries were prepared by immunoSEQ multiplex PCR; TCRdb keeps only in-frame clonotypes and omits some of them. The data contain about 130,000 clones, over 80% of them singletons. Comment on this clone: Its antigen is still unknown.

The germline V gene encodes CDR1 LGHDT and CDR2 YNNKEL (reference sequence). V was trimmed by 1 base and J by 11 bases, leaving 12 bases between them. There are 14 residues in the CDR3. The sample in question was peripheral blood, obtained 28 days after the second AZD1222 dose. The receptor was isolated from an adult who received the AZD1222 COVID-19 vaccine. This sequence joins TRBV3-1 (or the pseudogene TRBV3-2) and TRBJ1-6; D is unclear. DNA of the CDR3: TGTGCCAGCAGCCAAGGTGAAAGGAAGACACCCCTCCACTTT. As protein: CASSQGERKTPLHF.